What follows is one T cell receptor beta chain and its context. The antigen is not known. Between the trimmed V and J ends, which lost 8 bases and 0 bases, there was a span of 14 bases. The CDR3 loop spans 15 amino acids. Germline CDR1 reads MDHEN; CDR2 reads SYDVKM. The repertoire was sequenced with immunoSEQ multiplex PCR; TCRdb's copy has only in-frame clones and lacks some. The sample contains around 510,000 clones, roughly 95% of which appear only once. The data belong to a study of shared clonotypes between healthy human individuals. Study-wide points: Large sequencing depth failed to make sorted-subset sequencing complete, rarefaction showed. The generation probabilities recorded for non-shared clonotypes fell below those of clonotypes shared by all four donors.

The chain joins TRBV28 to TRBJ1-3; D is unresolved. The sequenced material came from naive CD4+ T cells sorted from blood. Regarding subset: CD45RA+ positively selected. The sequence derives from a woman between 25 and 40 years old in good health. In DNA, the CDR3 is TGTGCCAGCGGATTCGACGTGAGCTCTGGAAACACCATATATTTT. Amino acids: CASGFDVSSGNTIYF.